This TCR beta chain was retrieved from a study of T cells in Graves' hyperthyroidism and ophthalmopathy. Study-wide points: Patients with ophthalmopathy were separated from those with stable hyperthyroidism by a 13 V-J model.

V was clipped by 5 bases and J by 3 bases; unmatched bases: 6. The V gene's germline CDR1 is GTSNPN and CDR2 SVGIG (reference sequence). The CDR3 runs to 14 residues. Regions amplified from RNA transcripts were the TCR beta CDR3 regions. RT-PCR in the first round (using the HTBI primer set) targeted the TCR CDR3. Using its own MiXCR run on the multiplex PCR reads, TCRdb lists one record per CDR3 protein. The sample records approximately 400,000 distinct CDR3 sequences, roughly 12% being singletons. Lactation, pregnancy, other autoimmune disease or uncontrolled infection excluded patients. The blood specimen was taken at initial hyperthyroidism diagnosis, before any ophthalmopathy symptoms. PBMCs were obtained from 10 ml fresh peripheral blood. This clonotype was counted ten times or more. What it recognizes is unknown.

The gene calls are TRBV30 and TRBJ1-4; 7 nucleotides line up with TRBD1. The clonotype originates from a man younger than 40 with Graves' hyperthyroidism that later progressed to Graves' ophthalmopathy. The material sequenced was blood. DNA for the CDR3: TGTGCCTGGCTACGACAGGGACCTAATGAAAAACTGTTTTTT. This sequence encodes CAWLRQGPNEKLFF. Variable domain in full (rest from reference TRBV30 and TRBJ1-4): SQTIHQWPATLVQPVGSPLSLECTVEGTSNPNLYWYRQAAGRGLQLLFYSVGIGQISSEVPQNLSASRPQDRQFILSSKKLLLSDSGFYLCAWLRQGPNEKLFFGSGTQLSVL.